This T cell receptor beta chain originates from a study of blood T cell repertoires in COVID-19 (TCRdb year 2020). At the level of the whole study: Samples from collaborators originated in the United States, Italy and Spain and spanned both the acute and convalescent phases of COVID-19. The repertoires were released in a freely available public database meant as a resource for research on the immune response to SARS-CoV-2. Deeply sampled blood TCRbeta repertoires from subjects exposed to, actively infected with, or recovered from COVID-19 were included in the dataset. Where available, HLA class I and class II types were taken from metadata supplied by the sample provider and were not determined by assay-based typing. Samples were obtained from the ongoing ImmuneRACE study (first 160 participants) and from roughly 1,300 subjects provided by 6 global collaborators. A de-identified subject ID, COVID-19 status, age in years and sex were almost always included in the sample metadata. The prospective study material was composed of cDNA or gDNA derived from T cells, B-cell-depleted T cells, or PBMCs. General conclusions and limits of the study: How much clinical and demographic metadata was included differed by source and by participant, and the metadata was provided uncurated.

V is reduced by 2 bases and J by 7 bases, leaving a spacing of 12 bases between them. CDR1 and CDR2 are drawn from the germline V gene: SGHDT, YYEEEE. The CDR3 holds 14 amino acids from the cysteine to the phenylalanine. The entry retains the CDR3 DNA only, 42 bases that are in frame from base 1. A word on this clone: Its antigen remains undetermined. Base qualities are not recorded, but no much larger clone differs from it by a single base.

Collaborating institutions collected whole blood in K2EDTA tubes following their own protocols. For TCRbeta analysis, collaborator samples were shipped as frozen whole blood, as isolated PBMCs, or as DNA extracted from either sample type. TCRbeta CDR3 regions were amplified from genomic DNA using the immunoSEQ Assay, a bias-controlled multiplex PCR. The source study handled its data this way. The number of nucleated cells in each sample was estimated by amplification of reference gene primers within the assay. To quantify the absolute abundance of each unique TCRbeta CDR3 rearrangement, sequence reads were collapsed and filtered. For each sample, productive Simpson clonality was calculated as the square root of Simpson's diversity index over productive rearrangements. In TCRdb, the immuneACCESS table is reduced to in-frame sequences with V and J assigned. These tables do not hold every clone; where another copy was compared, an unresolved V gene accounts for under half, and the others remain unexplained. V, J and clone size derive from that table, while D and trimming were established from the DNA sequence. The sample table lists 92,000 or so clones, 55% to 75% of them with a count of one. Jointly, the top ten make up 13% to 15% of the sample.

The TCR was taken from a woman older than 75 with acute or convalescent COVID-19. The rearrangement combines TRBV5-6 with TRBJ1-4; the D gene identity is not certain. Sequencing input: peripheral blood. The sequenced DNA is TGTGCCAGCAGCTTTTTGTCAGGTGGTGAAAAACTGTTTTTT. This gives the protein CASSFLSGGEKLFF.